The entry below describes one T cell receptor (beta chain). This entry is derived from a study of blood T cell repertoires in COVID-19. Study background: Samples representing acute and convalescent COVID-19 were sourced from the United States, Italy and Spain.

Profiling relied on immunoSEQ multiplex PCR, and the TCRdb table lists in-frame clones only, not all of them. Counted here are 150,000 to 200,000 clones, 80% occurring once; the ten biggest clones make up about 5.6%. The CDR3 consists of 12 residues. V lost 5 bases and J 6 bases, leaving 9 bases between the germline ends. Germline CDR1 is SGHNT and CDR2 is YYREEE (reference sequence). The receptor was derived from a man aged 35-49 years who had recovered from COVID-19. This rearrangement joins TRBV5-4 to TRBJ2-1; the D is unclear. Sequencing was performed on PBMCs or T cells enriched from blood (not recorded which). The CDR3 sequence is CASSTILNEQFF. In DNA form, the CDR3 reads TGTGCCAGCAGTACCATACTCAATGAGCAGTTCTTC.